These 31 T cell receptor beta chains were sequenced from one sample in a study of blood T cell repertoires in COVID-19. TCRdb's copy holds only in-frame clones and misses some; the assay was immunoSEQ multiplex PCR. The sample yields about 280,000 clones, 91% seen once. Input material: PBMCs or T cells enriched from blood (not recorded which). These receptors all stem from a man aged 40-55 years who had been exposed to COVID-19.

The chain uses TRBV6-6 and TRBJ2-1; TRBD2 matches at 8 bases. This CDR3 has 14 amino acids. CDR1 is MNHNY, CDR2 SVGAGI, per germline (reference sequence). J lost 6 bases, V lost 8 bases, and 9 bases had no gene match. CDR3 loop: CASGSSGFTNEQFF. The CDR3 DNA sequence: TGTGCCAGCGGGTCTAGCGGGTTTACCAATGAGCAGTTCTTC.

CDR3 DNA sequence: TGTGCCAGCAGCTTAGGGGGACTAGCGACAGATACGCAGTATTTT. Its translation is CASSLGGLATDTQYF. The V call is TRBV11-2, the J call TRBJ2-3; 10 positions agree with TRBD2. This CDR3 is 15 amino acids long. The J segment lost 3 bases and the V segment lost 1 base, leaving 1 base of the junction unmatched. Per germline, CDR1 SGHAT and CDR2 FQNNGV.

The genes are TRBV11-2 and TRBJ2-2; 8 nucleotides line up with TRBD1. The germline gives CDR1 SGHAT, CDR2 FQNNGV. The CDR3 length is 14 residues. V trimming: 2 bases; J trimming: 6 bases; junction bases outside the gene matches: 2. This CDR3 reads CASSLLQGAGELFF. The DNA of the CDR3 is TGTGCCAGCAGCTTACTACAGGGGGCCGGGGAGCTGTTTTTT.

The rearrangement uses TRBV27 and TRBJ2-7; the match to TRBD1 covers 7 bases. Germline V CDR1 and CDR2: MNHEY, SMNVEV (reference sequence). The V gene end was trimmed by 3 bases and the J gene end by 6 bases; junction bases not matched to a gene: 2. This CDR3 spans 12 amino acids. This CDR3 is CASSFAGGEQYF. Written as DNA, the CDR3 is TGTGCCAGCAGTTTTGCAGGGGGCGAGCAGTACTTC.

The chain couples TRBV24-1 to TRBJ1-2, with 7 bases aligning to TRBD1. The germline CDR1 and CDR2 sequences are KGHDR and SFDVKD. The junction had 11 bases not matched to a gene; V was cut back by 2 bases and J by 3 bases. This CDR3 has 17 amino acids. The CDR3 sequence: CATSDSTGTDVDYGYTF. The CDR3 region has the DNA TGTGCCACCAGTGATTCAACCGGGACAGACGTCGACTATGGCTACACCTTC.

The chain employs TRBV7-8 and TRBJ1-4; 7 positions match TRBD1. Trimming at V came to 6 bases and at J to 8 bases, leaving 9 bases not matched to a gene. CDR3 length: 14 amino acids. Germline values: CDR1 SGHVS, CDR2 FQNEAQ. In nucleotides, the CDR3 is TGTGCCAGCAGTTCGGGACAGTTCGGGGAAAAACTGTTTTTT. Amino acid sequence: CASSSGQFGEKLFF.

This clone came up once. This chain links TRBV3-1 (or the pseudogene TRBV3-2) with TRBJ2-6; the D gene is possibly TRBD1 (6 bases). This CDR3 spans 18 amino acids. Germline CDR1 LGHDT, CDR2 YNNKEL (reference sequence). With 3 bases removed from V and 0 bases from J, the gap between germline ends came to 15 bases. CDR3 loop: CASSHSTGTNSGANVLTF. The CDR3 bases are TGTGCCAGCAGCCACTCAACGGGGACAAACTCTGGGGCCAACGTCCTGACTTTC.

The chain is built from TRBV5-1 and TRBJ1-1; D is undetermined. Trimming stripped 1 base from V and 2 bases from J, with 12 bases between. Germline V gives CDR1 SGHRS, CDR2 YFSETQ. This CDR3 has 15 residues. This chain's CDR3 is CASSLRAGSNTEAFF. CDR3 coding DNA: TGCGCCAGCAGCTTGAGAGCAGGATCAAACACTGAAGCTTTCTTT.

The rearrangement uses TRBV28 and TRBJ1-2; no clear D. V was trimmed by 10 bases and J by 5 bases, leaving 14 bases between them. Germline CDR1 and CDR2: MDHEN and SYDVKM. The CDR3 is 12 residues long. The CDR3 DNA reads TGTGCCACCTCGGTGGTAAAGTATGGCTACACCTTC. Its translation: CATSVVKYGYTF.

The rearrangement joins TRBV29-1 to TRBJ2-7; 10 bases are shared with TRBD2. Germline trimming cut 1 base from V and 2 bases from J; bases unmatched to any gene: 5. This CDR3 contains 15 residues. Per the germline V gene, CDR1 is SQVTM and CDR2 is ANQGSEA. CDR3 amino acids: CSVEGSGRGTYEQYF. In DNA form, the CDR3 reads TGCAGCGTTGAAGGGAGCGGGAGGGGGACCTACGAGCAGTACTTC.

The chain couples TRBV2 to TRBJ2-1; 10 bases agree with TRBD2. Germline assignment: CDR1 SNHLY and CDR2 FYNNEI. The CDR3 spans 15 residues. The V gene end was trimmed by 6 bases and the J gene end by 3 bases; junction bases not matched to a gene: 5. The CDR3 is CASRGLAGVYNEQFF. The CDR3 DNA reads TGTGCCAGCAGGGGCCTAGCGGGAGTCTACAATGAGCAGTTCTTC.

This chain joins TRBV19 and TRBJ2-1; the match to TRBD2 covers 9 bases. The CDR3 loop spans 18 amino acids. Germline V gene sequence: CDR1 LNHDA, CDR2 SQIVND (reference sequence). V shed 2 bases, J shed 5 bases, and the junction held 13 bases outside the gene matches. The CDR3 reads CASSILSHKAGGNNEQFF. CDR3 nucleotide sequence: TGTGCCAGTAGTATACTCTCCCACAAAGCGGGAGGAAACAATGAGCAGTTCTTC.

This rearrangement joins TRBV27 to TRBJ1-2; TRBD1 aligns across 9 bases. The CDR3 extends over 17 amino acids. V shed 0 bases and J 6 bases; nucleotides not matched to a gene: 11. Germline V lookup: CDR1 MNHEY, CDR2 SMNVEV (reference sequence). CDR3 loop: CASSLSHRTGVSDGYTF. CDR3 nucleotide sequence: TGTGCCAGCAGTTTATCTCACCGGACAGGGGTATCGGATGGCTACACCTTC.

V usage is TRBV28 and J usage is TRBJ1-2, with D possibly matching TRBD1 (6 bases). Germline V gene lookup returns CDR1 MDHEN and CDR2 SYDVKM. V shed 5 bases and J shed 7 bases, with 20 bases lying between them. This CDR3 region has 15 residues. The CDR3 DNA sequence: TGTGCCAGCAGTCCGGCGAAGACAGGTTCCTTTGGCTACACCTTC. Protein sequence: CASSPAKTGSFGYTF.

The chain employs TRBV15 and TRBJ2-4; D might be TRBD2 (6 bases). Germline assignment: CDR1 LNHNV and CDR2 YYDKDF (reference sequence). The V gene lost 0 bases and the J gene lost 4 bases, with 10 bases spanning the gap. The CDR3 loop spans 15 amino acids. The CDR3 DNA is TGTGCCACCAGCAGAGACCGGGAGTTGAAAAACATTCAGTACTTC. It translates to CATSRDRELKNIQYF.

This clone was found many times. V gene TRBV28 combines with J gene TRBJ2-2, with 7 nucleotides matching TRBD1. The CDR3 consists of 15 residues. V trimming: 7 bases; J trimming: 6 bases; junction bases outside the gene matches: 11. Germline V gives CDR1 MDHEN, CDR2 SYDVKM. The CDR3 DNA sequence: TGTGCCAGCACCCTCAACAGGGGAACCGCCGGGGAGCTGTTTTTT. Protein: CASTLNRGTAGELFF.

This chain joins TRBV9 and TRBJ2-2, with 8 bases that match TRBD1. CDR3 length: 15 amino acids. Germline loops: CDR1 SGDLS, CDR2 YYNGEE. Germline trimming cut 3 bases from V and 3 bases from J; bases unmatched to any gene: 4. For the CDR3, the DNA is TGTGCCAGCAGCGGCGGACAGGGATACACCGGGGAGCTGTTTTTT. It encodes CASSGGQGYTGELFF.

The chain links TRBV24-1 to TRBJ1-5; TRBD1 aligns across 7 bases. Unmatched junction bases numbered 3, after V lost 5 bases and J lost 0 bases. Germline V gives CDR1 KGHDR, CDR2 SFDVKD. The CDR3 spans 15 residues. In DNA, the CDR3 is TGTGCCACCAGTGTAACAGGGGTTAGCAATCAGCCCCAGCATTTT. It encodes CATSVTGVSNQPQHF.

V usage is TRBV9 and J usage is TRBJ2-2; 8 bases are shared with TRBD1. Germline CDR1 reads SGDLS; CDR2 reads YYNGEE. V gave up 4 bases and J gave up 4 bases; unmatched junction bases: 15. This CDR3 contains 18 residues. Here the CDR3 DNA reads TGTGCCAGCAGCCCTGGGACAGGAAGTCTCCATCTCACCGGGGAGCTGTTTTTT. This codes for CASSPGTGSLHLTGELFF. The variable domain in full, with the rest retrieved from reference TRBV9 and TRBJ2-2, is DSGVTQTPKHLITATGQRVTLRCSPRSGDLSVYWYQQSLDQGLQFLIQYYNGEERAKGNILERFSAQQFPDLHSELNLSSLELGDSALYFCASSPGTGSLHLTGELFFGEGSRLTVL.

The CDR3 region is CASSAGTVNTEAFF. CDR3 coding DNA: TGTGCCAGTAGTGCGGGGACGGTGAACACTGAAGCTTTCTTT. The chain carries TRBV19 and TRBJ1-1, with D possibly matching TRBD1 (5 bases). V was clipped by 5 bases and J by 0 bases, with 10 bases between them. Germline CDR1 is LNHDA and CDR2 is SQIVND (reference sequence). The CDR3 contains 14 residues.

This sequence joins TRBV25-1 and TRBJ1-6, with D perhaps matching TRBD1 (5 bases). Germline CDR1 is MGHDK and CDR2 is SYGVNS. The germline V and J ends were trimmed by 3 bases and 15 bases, with 12 bases remaining between them. This CDR3 has 12 residues. The CDR3 loop reads CASSEGQGYLHF. The CDR3 DNA sequence: TGTGCCAGCAGTGAGGGTCAGGGATACCTCCACTTT.

The rearrangement joins TRBV21-1 to TRBJ2-2; the table's D call, TRBD1, has no DNA check behind it. TRBV21-1 is shown as a pseudogene. The CDR3 runs 17 residues. In nucleotides, the CDR3 is TGTGCCAGCAGCAAACCCCAGGGGTCAAATCACACCGGGGAGCTGTTTTTT. Residues: CASSKPQGSNHTGELFF.

The V and J genes are TRBV5-4 and TRBJ1-4; the D gene is possibly TRBD1 (5 bases). V dropped 5 bases and J dropped 7 bases, with 18 bases sitting between them. The CDR3 contains 15 residues. The germline V gene encodes CDR1 SGHNT and CDR2 YYREEE (reference sequence). The CDR3 is CASRLWGGGVEKLFF. CDR3 in DNA: TGTGCCAGCAGATTGTGGGGCGGCGGGGTTGAAAAACTGTTTTTT.

The V gene is TRBV30, the J gene TRBJ1-2; D might be TRBD1 (5 bases). Per germline, CDR1 GTSNPN and CDR2 SVGIG (reference sequence). The CDR3 consists of 11 residues. Trimming took off 4 bases at V and 8 bases at J, with 11 bases between the two ends. The CDR3 sequence is CAWMGGGGYTF. The CDR3 bases are TGTGCCTGGATGGGCGGGGGAGGCTACACCTTC.

V usage is TRBV5-1 and J usage is TRBJ1-1; TRBD1 is a possible D gene (5 bases). Trimming cost V 5 bases and J 6 bases, with 17 bases left between them. CDR1 SGHRS and CDR2 YFSETQ come from the germline V gene. CDR3 size: 14 residues. The CDR3, as DNA: TGCGCCAGCAGTCCCGCGGGGCCGACCTCTGAAGCTTTCTTT. This translates into CASSPAGPTSEAFF.

This sequence joins TRBV6-2 or TRBV6-3 and TRBJ1-6; D unresolved. The CDR3 loop spans 17 amino acids. Germline assignment: CDR1 MNHEY and CDR2 SVGEGT. With 2 bases removed from V and 7 bases from J, the gap between germline ends came to 18 bases. The CDR3: CASSYLAESGANSPLHF. CDR3 in DNA: TGTGCCAGCAGTTACCTGGCAGAATCCGGAGCAAATTCACCCCTCCACTTT.

The V and J genes are TRBV19 and TRBJ2-7; TRBD1 might be the D (5 bases). The CDR3 has 14 amino acids. CDR1 and CDR2 from the germline V gene are LNHDA and SQIVND (reference sequence). Trimming removed 1 base at V and 6 bases at J, with 13 bases between. This CDR3 is CASSIGKGRPEQYF. The CDR3 nucleotides are TGTGCCAGTAGTATAGGGAAGGGGCGCCCCGAGCAGTACTTC.

V is TRBV10-3 and J is TRBJ1-1, with D perhaps matching TRBD1 (5 bases). There are 13 residues in the CDR3. V was trimmed by 4 bases and J by 6 bases, leaving 12 bases between them. The germline CDR1 and CDR2 sequences are ENHRY and SYGVKD. CDR3 protein: CAISVRAESEAFF. CDR3 sequence (DNA): TGTGCCATCAGTGTCAGGGCAGAATCTGAAGCTTTCTTT.

The chain employs TRBV30 and TRBJ2-1, with D maybe TRBD2 (6 bases). Germline V lookup: CDR1 GTSNPN, CDR2 SVGIG (reference sequence). The CDR3 contains 13 residues. Trimming pared 4 bases from V and 7 bases from J, leaving 14 bases between. The CDR3 here is CAWNRMEGNEQFF. CDR3 nucleotide sequence: TGTGCCTGGAACCGGATGGAGGGGAATGAGCAGTTCTTC.

V gene TRBV3-1 (or the pseudogene TRBV3-2) combines with J gene TRBJ1-2; 8 nucleotides match TRBD1. Germline CDR1 and CDR2: LGHDT and YNNKEL (reference sequence). The CDR3 is 17 amino acids. The V and J ends lost 0 bases and 0 bases, in that order; junction bases with no gene match: 6. The CDR3 DNA reads TGTGCCAGCAGCCAAGAGAGGACAGGGCGTTCTAACTATGGCTACACCTTC. Protein: CASSQERTGRSNYGYTF.

This chain connects TRBV29-1 to TRBJ2-7; 12 positions agree with TRBD2. J lost 4 bases, V lost 5 bases, and 6 bases had no gene match. Germline V gene sequence: CDR1 SQVTM, CDR2 ANQGSEA. The CDR3 has 14 residues. The CDR3 loop is CSVLILAGGYEQYF. CDR3 bases: TGCAGCGTTCTTATCCTAGCGGGAGGGTACGAGCAGTACTTC.